A single count supports the clone carrying this TCR beta chain. Its antigen is undetermined. Sequenced by immunoSEQ multiplex PCR; TCRdb stores in-frame clones only, minus some. Of tens of thousands of clones in the sample, over 85% were seen once. This entry comes from a study of cytomegalovirus exposure and HLA in healthy donors. CDR1 SGHRS and CDR2 YFSETQ come from the germline V gene. The length of the CDR3 is 15 residues. The V segment lost 0 bases and the J segment 5 bases; nucleotides outside the gene matches: 4. The donors were part of the approximately 120-subject validation cohort, which stood apart from the approximately 670-subject first cohort. Study-wide results and caveats: In vitro confirmation showed a few CMV-associated chains to be CMV antigen specific. It was approximately 150 TCR beta chains that were listed as cytomegalovirus-associated. The classifier reportedly diagnosed cytomegalovirus status with high sensitivity and specificity.

Sequenced: PBMCs. The chain links TRBV5-1 to TRBJ2-2; 7 bases align to TRBD1. This sequence was found in a woman between 25 and 40 years old in good health and CMV-seronegative. Written as DNA, the CDR3 is TGCGCCAGCAGCTTGGGACAGGGATTTACCGGGGAGCTGTTTTTT. It translates to CASSLGQGFTGELFF.